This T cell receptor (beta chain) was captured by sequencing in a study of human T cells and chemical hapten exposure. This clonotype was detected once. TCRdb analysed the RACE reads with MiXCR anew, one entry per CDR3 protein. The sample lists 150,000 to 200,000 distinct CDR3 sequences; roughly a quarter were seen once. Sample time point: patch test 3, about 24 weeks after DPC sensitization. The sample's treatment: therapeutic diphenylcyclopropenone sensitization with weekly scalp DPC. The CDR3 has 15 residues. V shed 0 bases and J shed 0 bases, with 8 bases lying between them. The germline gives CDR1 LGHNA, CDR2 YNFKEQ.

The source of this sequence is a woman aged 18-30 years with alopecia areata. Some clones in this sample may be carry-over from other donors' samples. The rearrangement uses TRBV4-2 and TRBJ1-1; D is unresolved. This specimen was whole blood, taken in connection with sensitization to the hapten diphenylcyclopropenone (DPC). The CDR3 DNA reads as TGTGCCAGCAGCCAAGACGGGGTAATGAACACTGAAGCTTTCTTT. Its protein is CASSQDGVMNTEAFF.